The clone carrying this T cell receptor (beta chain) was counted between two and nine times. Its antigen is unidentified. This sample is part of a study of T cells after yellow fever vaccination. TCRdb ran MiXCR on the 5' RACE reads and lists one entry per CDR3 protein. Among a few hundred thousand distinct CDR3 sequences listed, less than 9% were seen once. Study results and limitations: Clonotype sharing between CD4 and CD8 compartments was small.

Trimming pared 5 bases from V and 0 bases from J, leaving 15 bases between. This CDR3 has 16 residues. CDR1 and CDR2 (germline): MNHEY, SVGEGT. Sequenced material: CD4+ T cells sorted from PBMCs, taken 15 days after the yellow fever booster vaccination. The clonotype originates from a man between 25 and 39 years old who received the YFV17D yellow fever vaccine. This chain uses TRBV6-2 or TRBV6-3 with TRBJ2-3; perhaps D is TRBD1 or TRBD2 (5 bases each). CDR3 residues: CASSRQLALSTDTQYF. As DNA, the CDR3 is TGTGCCAGCAGTCGACAGCTAGCCTTAAGCACAGATACGCAGTATTTT.